This T cell receptor (beta chain) was identified in a study of OX40 agonist ivuxolimab in advanced cancers. Study overall: Patients were dosed with the agonistic anti-OX40 (CD134) antibody ivuxolimab. Findings of the study overall: Clonal expansion was among the lowest in partial responders at 0.1-3.0 mg/kg, especially CD8+.

Comment on this clone: Its antigen is currently unknown.

Assay used: immunoSEQ multiplex PCR; TCRdb lists only in-frame clones, some missing. The table lists tens of thousands of clones, about nine tenths of them singletons, with 14% to 15% in the top ten. Cycle 7 day 1, cycle 4 day 1, and baseline were the timepoints at which blood was sampled. The germline V and J ends were trimmed by 1 base and 8 bases, with 10 bases remaining between them. CDR1 SGDLS and CDR2 YYNGEE come from the germline V gene. The CDR3 sequence is 13 residues long. Sequences were derived from CD4+ or CD8+ T cells sorted from blood, sampled in a trial of the OX40 agonist ivuxolimab. The chain uses TRBV9 and TRBJ2-1, with D perhaps matching TRBD2 (6 bases). This sequence originates from an adult with an advanced solid tumor such as melanoma, head and neck, liver or kidney cancer. CDR3 in amino acids: CASSVISGDEQFF. CDR3 coding DNA: TGTGCCAGCAGCGTAATCTCGGGGGATGAGCAGTTCTTC.